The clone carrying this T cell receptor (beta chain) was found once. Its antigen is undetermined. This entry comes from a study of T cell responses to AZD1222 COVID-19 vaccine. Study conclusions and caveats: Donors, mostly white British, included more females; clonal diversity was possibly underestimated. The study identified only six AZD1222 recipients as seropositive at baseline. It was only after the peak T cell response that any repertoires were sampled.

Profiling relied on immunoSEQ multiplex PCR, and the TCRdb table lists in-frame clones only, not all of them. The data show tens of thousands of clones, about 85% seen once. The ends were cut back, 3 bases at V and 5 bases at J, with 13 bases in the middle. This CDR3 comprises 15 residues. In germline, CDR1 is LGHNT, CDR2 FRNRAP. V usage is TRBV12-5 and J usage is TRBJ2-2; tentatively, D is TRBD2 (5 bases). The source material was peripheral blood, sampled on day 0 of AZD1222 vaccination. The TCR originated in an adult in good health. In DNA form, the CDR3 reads TGTGCTAGTGGTTTCTTGGAGGCAAGGACCGGGGAGCTGTTTTTT. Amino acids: CASGFLEARTGELFF.